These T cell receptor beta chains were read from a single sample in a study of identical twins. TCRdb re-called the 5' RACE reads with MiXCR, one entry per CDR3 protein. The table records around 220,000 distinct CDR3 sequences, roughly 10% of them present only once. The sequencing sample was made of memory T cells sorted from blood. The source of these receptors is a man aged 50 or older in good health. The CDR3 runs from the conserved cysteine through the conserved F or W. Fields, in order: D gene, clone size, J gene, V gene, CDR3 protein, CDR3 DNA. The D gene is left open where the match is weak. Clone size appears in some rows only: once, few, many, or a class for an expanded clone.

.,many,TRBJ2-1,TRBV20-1,CSAASHEQFF,TGCAGTGCCGCTAGCCATGAGCAGTTCTTC
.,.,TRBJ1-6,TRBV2,CASTDRNNSPLHF,TGTGCCAGCACAGACAGGAATAATTCACCCCTCCACTTT
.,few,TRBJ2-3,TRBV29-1,CSVKIRQASTDTQYF,TGCAGCGTTAAAATTCGACAGGCTAGCACAGATACGCAGTATTTT
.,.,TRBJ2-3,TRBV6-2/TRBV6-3,CASSFRPSTDTQYF,TGTGCCAGCAGTTTTAGGCCTAGCACAGATACGCAGTATTTT
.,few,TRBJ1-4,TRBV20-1,CSARRRGGNEKLFF,TGCAGTGCTAGACGTAGGGGGGGGAATGAAAAACTGTTTTTT
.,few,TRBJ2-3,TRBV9,CASTQGIFSTDTQYF,TGTGCCAGCACCCAAGGAATATTTAGCACAGATACGCAGTATTTT
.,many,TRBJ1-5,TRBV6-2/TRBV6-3,CASSYSFASNQPQHF,TGTGCCAGCAGTTACTCGTTTGCAAGCAATCAGCCCCAGCATTTT
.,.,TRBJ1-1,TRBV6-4,CASSDSENTEAFF,TGTGCCAGCAGTGACTCGGAGAACACTGAAGCTTTCTTT
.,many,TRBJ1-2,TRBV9,CASSVAQNYGYTF,TGTGCCAGCAGCGTAGCCCAAAACTATGGCTACACCTTC
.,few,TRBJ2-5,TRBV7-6,CASSLASFRGLQTQYF,TGTGCCAGCAGCTTAGCCTCGTTCCGGGGGCTGCAGACCCAGTACTTC
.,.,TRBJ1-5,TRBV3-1,CASSQAGTSNQPQHF,TGTGCCAGCAGCCAGGCCGGGACAAGCAATCAGCCCCAGCATTTT
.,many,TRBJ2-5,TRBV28,CASSLIGQETQYF,TGTGCCAGCAGTTTAATTGGCCAAGAGACCCAGTACTTC
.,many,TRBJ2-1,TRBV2,CASSEVQSYNEQFF,TGTGCCAGCAGTGAAGTTCAGAGCTACAATGAGCAGTTCTTC
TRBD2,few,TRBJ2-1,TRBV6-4,CASSDSASGRGSEQFF,TGTGCCAGCAGTGACTCGGCTAGCGGGAGAGGCAGTGAGCAGTTCTTC
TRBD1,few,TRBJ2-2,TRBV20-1,CSARDFLQGEWAGELFF,TGCAGTGCTAGAGATTTTTTACAGGGGGAGTGGGCCGGGGAGCTGTTTTTT
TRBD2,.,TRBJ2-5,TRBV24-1,CATSDPTGTKEETQYF,TGTGCCACCAGTGACCCGACCGGGACTAAGGAAGAGACCCAGTACTTC
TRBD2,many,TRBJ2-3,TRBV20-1,CSARDLAGADTQYF,TGCAGTGCTAGAGACCTAGCGGGGGCAGATACGCAGTATTTT
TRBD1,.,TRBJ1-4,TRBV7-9,CASSGGQYNEKLFF,TGTGCCAGCAGCGGGGGACAGTATAATGAAAAACTGTTTTTT
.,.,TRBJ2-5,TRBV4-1,CASSQDHRPETQYF,TGCGCCAGCAGCCAAGATCACAGGCCAGAGACCCAGTACTTC
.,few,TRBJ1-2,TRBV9,CASSVGPGETANYGYTF,TGTGCCAGCAGCGTAGGCCCGGGCGAGACAGCTAACTATGGCTACACCTTC
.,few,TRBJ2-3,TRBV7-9,CASSLVLALKGDTQYF,TGTGCCAGCAGCTTAGTCCTAGCTCTGAAGGGAGATACGCAGTATTTT
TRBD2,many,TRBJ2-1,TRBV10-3,CATGTSGGGEQFF,TGTGCCACCGGGACTAGCGGGGGAGGGGAGCAGTTCTTC
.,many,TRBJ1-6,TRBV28,CASSLVYNSPLHF,TGTGCCAGCAGTTTAGTATACAATTCACCCCTCCACTTT
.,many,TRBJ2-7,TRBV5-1,CASSPPEGFEQYF,TGCGCCAGCAGCCCACCGGAGGGGTTCGAGCAGTACTTC
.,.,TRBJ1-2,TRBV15,CATSSLWGDGYTF,TGTGCCACCAGCAGCCTTTGGGGGGATGGCTACACCTTC
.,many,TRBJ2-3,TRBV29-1,CSVATGPGTDTQYF,TGCAGCGTTGCAACTGGCCCGGGCACAGATACGCAGTATTTT
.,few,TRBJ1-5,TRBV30,CAWSVGSSNQPQHF,TGTGCCTGGAGTGTTGGGTCTAGCAATCAGCCCCAGCATTTT
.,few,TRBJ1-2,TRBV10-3,CAISESTPGGYGYTF,TGTGCCATCAGTGAGTCAACGCCCGGGGGGTATGGCTACACCTTC
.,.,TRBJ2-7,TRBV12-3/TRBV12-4,CASSLEGVMADEQYF,TGTGCCAGCAGTTTAGAGGGGGTGATGGCTGACGAGCAGTACTTC
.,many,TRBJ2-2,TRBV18,CASSPRGSGDTGELFF,TGTGCCAGCTCACCGAGGGGCTCTGGGGACACCGGGGAGCTGTTTTTT
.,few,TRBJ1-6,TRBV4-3,CASSQDPRDRLHF,TGCGCCAGCAGCCAAGATCCCAGGGATCGCCTCCACTTT
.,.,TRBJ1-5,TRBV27,CASSLLGRAHGDQPQHF,TGTGCCAGCAGTTTATTAGGTCGGGCCCATGGGGATCAGCCCCAGCATTTT
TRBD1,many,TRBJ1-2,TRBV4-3,CASSLQGAKTHGYTF,TGCGCCAGCAGCCTACAGGGGGCTAAGACCCATGGCTACACCTTC